This T cell receptor beta chain was observed in a study of T-cell memory formation after mild COVID-19. Findings and caveats of the study: In pre-infection memory, a portion of responding clones appeared, which suggested that cross-reactive memory joined.

With respect to this clonotype: Its cognate antigen is unknown.

TCRdb processed the 5' RACE reads anew with MiXCR; each CDR3 protein has one entry. The sample records almost 250,000 distinct CDR3 sequences, roughly 14% being singletons. The specimen sequenced was PBMCs or a T cell subset sorted from them (not recorded which). This receptor was taken from an adult woman who had mild COVID-19 (a few samples of this study predate the infection). Cell type and time point are not known.

CDR3 in amino acids: CSARDGSRGYNSPLHF. For the CDR3, the DNA is TGCAGTGCTAGAGATGGGTCCAGGGGGTATAATTCACCCCTCCACTTT. The chain joins TRBV20-1 to TRBJ1-6; 7 bases are shared with TRBD1. The CDR3 runs 16 residues. Germline-derived CDR1 and CDR2 are DFQATT and SNEGSKA (reference sequence). Germline trimming cut 0 bases from V and 4 bases from J; bases unmatched to any gene: 6.